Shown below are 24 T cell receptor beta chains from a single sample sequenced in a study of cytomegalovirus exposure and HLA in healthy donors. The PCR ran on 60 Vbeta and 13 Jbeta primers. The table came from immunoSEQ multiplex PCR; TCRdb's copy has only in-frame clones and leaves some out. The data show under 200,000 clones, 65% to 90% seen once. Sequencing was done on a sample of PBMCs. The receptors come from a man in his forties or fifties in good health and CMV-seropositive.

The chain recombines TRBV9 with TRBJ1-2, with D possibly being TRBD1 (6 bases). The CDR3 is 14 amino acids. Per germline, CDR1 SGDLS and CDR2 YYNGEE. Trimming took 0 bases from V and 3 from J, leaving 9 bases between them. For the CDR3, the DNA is TGTGCCAGCAGCGTAGACAGGGCCGACTATGGCTACACCTTC. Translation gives CASSVDRADYGYTF.

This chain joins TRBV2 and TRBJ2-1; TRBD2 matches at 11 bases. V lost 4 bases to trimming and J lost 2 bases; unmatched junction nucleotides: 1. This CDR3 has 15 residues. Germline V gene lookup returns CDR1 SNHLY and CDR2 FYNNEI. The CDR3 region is CASSVTSGAYNEQFF. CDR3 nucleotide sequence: TGTGCCAGCAGTGTGACTAGCGGGGCCTACAATGAGCAGTTCTTC.

CDR3 bases: TGTGCCAGCAGTGTAGGGACAGGTCTCTACGAGCAGTACTTC. Encoded protein: CASSVGTGLYEQYF. The chain uses TRBV2 and TRBJ2-7; 8 nucleotides agree with TRBD1. This CDR3 is 14 amino acids long. Germline CDR1 reads SNHLY; CDR2 reads FYNNEI. The junction had 5 bases not matched to a gene; V was cut back by 4 bases and J by 3 bases.

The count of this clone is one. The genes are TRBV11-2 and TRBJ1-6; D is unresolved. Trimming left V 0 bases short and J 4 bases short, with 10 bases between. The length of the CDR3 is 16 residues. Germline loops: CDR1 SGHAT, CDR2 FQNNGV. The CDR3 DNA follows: TGTGCCAGCAGCTTAGATCCTGGAGGATATAATTCACCCCTCCACTTT. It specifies CASSLDPGGYNSPLHF.

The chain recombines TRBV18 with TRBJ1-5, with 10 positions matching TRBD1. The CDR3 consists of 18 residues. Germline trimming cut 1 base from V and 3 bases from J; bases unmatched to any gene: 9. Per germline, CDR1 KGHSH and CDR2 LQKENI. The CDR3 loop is CASSPRPAGQGYNQPQHF. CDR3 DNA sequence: TGTGCCAGCTCACCACGGCCGGCGGGACAGGGGTACAATCAGCCCCAGCATTTT.

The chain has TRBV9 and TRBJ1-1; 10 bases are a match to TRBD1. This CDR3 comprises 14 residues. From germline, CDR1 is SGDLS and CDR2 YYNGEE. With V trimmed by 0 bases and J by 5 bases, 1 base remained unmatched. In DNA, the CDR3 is TGTGCCAGCAGCGTAGGGGGACAGGGGACTGAAGCTTTCTTT. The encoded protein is CASSVGGQGTEAFF.

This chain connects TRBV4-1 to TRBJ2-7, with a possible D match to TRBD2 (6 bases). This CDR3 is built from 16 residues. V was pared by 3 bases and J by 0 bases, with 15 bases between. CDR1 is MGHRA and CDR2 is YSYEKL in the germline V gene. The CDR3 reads CASSQDLAGSSYEQYF. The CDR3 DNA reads TGCGCCAGCAGCCAGGACCTCGCGGGGAGCTCCTACGAGCAGTACTTC.

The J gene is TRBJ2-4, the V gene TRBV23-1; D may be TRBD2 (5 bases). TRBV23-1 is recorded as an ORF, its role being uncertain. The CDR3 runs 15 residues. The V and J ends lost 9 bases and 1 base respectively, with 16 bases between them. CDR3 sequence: CASGFLGVAKNIQYF. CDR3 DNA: TGCGCCAGTGGGTTTTTGGGAGTCGCCAAAAACATTCAGTACTTC.

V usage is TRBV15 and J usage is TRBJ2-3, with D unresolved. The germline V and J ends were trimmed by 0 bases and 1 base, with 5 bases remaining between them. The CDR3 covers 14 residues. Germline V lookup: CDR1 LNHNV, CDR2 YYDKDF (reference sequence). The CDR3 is CATSRDRGTDTQYF. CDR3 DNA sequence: TGTGCCACCAGCAGAGATCGGGGCACAGATACGCAGTATTTT.

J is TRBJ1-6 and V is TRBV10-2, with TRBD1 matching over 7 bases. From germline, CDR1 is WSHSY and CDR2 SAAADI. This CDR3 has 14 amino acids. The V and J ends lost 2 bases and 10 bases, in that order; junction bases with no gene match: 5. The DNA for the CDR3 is TGCGCCAGCAGTGAGGACAGGGTGAGCTCACCCCTCCACTTT. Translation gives CASSEDRVSSPLHF.

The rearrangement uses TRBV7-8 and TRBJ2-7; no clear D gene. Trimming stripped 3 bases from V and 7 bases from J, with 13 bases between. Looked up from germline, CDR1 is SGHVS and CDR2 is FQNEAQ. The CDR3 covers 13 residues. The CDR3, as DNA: TGTGCCAGCAGCTTTGATCAGTATCGGGAGCAGTACGTC. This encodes CASSFDQYREQYV.

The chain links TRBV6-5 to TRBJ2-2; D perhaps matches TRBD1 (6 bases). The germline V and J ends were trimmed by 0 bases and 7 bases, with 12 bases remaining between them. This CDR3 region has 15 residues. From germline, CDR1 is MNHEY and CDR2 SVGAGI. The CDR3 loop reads CASSYSAGVGGELFF. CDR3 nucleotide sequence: TGTGCCAGCAGTTACTCAGCAGGGGTTGGCGGGGAGCTGTTTTTT.

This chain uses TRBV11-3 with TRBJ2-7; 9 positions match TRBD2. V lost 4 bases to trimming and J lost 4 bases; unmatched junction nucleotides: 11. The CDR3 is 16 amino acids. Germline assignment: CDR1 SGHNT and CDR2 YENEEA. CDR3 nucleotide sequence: TGTGCCAGCAGCTCCCCCCGCGGGAGGGCCGGTTACGAGCAGTACGTC. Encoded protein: CASSSPRGRAGYEQYV.

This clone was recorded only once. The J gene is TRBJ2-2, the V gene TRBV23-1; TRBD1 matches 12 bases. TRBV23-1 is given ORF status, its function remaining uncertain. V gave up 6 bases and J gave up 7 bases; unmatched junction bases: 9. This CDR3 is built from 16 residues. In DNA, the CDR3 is TGCGCCAGCAGCCGTGGGACAGGGGGCTGTAACGGGGAGCTGTTTTTT. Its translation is CASSRGTGGCNGELFF.

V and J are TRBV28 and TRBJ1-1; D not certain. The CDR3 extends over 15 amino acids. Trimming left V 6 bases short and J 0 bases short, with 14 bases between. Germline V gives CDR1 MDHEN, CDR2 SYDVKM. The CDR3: CASRPKEGLNTEAFF. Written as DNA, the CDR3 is TGTGCCAGCAGGCCCAAGGAGGGCTTGAACACTGAAGCTTTCTTT.

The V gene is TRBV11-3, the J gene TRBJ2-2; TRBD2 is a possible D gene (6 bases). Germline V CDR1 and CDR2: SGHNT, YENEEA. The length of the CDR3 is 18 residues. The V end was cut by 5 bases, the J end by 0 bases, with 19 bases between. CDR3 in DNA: TGTGCCAGCAGCAACAGTCCCGGGACTTGGACGAACACCGGGGAGCTGTTTTTT. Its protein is CASSNSPGTWTNTGELFF.

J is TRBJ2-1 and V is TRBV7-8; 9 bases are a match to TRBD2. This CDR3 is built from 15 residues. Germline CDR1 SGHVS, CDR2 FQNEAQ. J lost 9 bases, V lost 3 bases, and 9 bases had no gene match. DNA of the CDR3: TGTGCCAGCAGCTTCTCCAGCGGGGGGCCGGGTGAGCAGTTCTTC. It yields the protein CASSFSSGGPGEQFF.

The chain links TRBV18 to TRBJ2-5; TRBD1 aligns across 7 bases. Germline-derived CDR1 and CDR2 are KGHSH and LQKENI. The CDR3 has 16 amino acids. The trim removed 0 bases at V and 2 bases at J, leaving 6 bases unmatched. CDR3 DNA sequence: TGTGCCAGCTCACCACCGACAGGGAAATTACAAGAGACCCAGTACTTC. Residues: CASSPPTGKLQETQYF.

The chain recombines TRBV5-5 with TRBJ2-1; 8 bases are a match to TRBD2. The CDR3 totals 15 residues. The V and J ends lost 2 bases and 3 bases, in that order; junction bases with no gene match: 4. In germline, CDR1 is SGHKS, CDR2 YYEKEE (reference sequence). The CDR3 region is CASSFGLAGYNEQFF. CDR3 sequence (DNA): TGTGCCAGCAGCTTCGGGCTAGCGGGCTACAATGAGCAGTTCTTC.

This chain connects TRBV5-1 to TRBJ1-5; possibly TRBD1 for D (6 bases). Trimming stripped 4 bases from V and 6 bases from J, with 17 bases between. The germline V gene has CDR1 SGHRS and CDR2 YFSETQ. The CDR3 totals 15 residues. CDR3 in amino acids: CASSHSGGAGQPQHF. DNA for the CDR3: TGCGCCAGCAGCCACTCGGGGGGGGCAGGTCAGCCCCAGCATTTT. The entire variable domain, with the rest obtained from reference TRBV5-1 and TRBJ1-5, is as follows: KAGVTQTPRYLIKTRGQQVTLSCSPISGHRSVSWYQQTPGQGLQFLFEYFSETQRNKGNFPGRFSGRQFSNSRSEMNVSTLELGDSALYLCASSHSGGAGQPQHFGDGTRLSIL.

CDR3 bases: TGTGCCAGCAGCTCTCTTGGCGCGGGGCGACTCCCAGAGACCCAGTACTTC. Amino acid sequence: CASSSLGAGRLPETQYF. This chain uses TRBV11-2 with TRBJ2-5; tentative D call: TRBD2 (6 bases). Per the germline V gene, CDR1 is SGHAT and CDR2 is FQNNGV. Trimming left V 4 bases short and J 4 bases short, with 22 bases between. The CDR3 extends over 17 amino acids.

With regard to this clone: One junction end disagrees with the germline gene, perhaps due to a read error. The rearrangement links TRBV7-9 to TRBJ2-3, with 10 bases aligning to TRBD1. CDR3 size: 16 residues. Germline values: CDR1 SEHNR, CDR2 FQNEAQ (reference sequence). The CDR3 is CSSSSLDRGLSDTQYF. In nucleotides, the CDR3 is TGTTCCAGCAGCTCTTTGGACAGGGGGTTATCAGATACGCAGTATTTT.

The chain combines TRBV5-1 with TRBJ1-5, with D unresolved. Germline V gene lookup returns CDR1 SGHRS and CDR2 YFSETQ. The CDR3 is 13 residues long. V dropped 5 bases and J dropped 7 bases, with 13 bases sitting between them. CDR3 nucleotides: TGCGCCAGCAGACTTACCACGGGGCAGCCCCAGCATTTT. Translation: CASRLTTGQPQHF.

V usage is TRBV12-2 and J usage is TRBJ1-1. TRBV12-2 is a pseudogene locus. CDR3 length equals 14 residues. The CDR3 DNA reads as TGTGCAAGTCGCTTACCCTGCGGGAACACTGAAGCTTTCTTT. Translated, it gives CASRLPCGNTEAFF.